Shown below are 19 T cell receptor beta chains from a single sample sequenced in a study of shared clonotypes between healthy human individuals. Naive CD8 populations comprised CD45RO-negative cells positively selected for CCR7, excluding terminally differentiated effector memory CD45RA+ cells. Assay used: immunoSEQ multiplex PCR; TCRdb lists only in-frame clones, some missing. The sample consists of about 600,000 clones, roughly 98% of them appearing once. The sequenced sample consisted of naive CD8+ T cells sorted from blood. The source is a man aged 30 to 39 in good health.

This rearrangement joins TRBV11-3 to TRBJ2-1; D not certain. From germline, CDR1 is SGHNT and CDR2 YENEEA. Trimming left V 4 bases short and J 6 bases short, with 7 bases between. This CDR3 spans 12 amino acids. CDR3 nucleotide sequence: TGTGCCAGCAGCTCTTGGACCAATGAGCAGTTCTTC. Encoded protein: CASSSWTNEQFF.

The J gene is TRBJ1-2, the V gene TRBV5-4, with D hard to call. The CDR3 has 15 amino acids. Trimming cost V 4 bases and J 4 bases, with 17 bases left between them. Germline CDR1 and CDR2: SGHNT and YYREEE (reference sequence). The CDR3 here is CASSMDGVTTYGYTF. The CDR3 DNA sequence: TGTGCCAGCAGCATGGACGGCGTCACTACCTATGGCTACACCTTC.

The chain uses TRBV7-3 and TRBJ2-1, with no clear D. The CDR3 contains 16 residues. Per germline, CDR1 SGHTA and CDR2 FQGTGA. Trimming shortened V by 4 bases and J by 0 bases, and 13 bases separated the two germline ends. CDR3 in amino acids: CASSSLTPSSYNEQFF. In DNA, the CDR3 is TGTGCCAGCAGCTCCCTCACTCCGAGCTCCTACAATGAGCAGTTCTTC.

DNA of the CDR3: TGTGCCAGCAAGGTATACGTAGGTGAGCAGTTCTTC. Encoded protein: CASKVYVGEQFF. The chain couples TRBV2 to TRBJ2-1; D is ambiguous. V gave up 7 bases and J gave up 9 bases, with 13 bases separating them. The CDR3 contains 12 residues. CDR1 SNHLY and CDR2 FYNNEI come from the germline V gene.

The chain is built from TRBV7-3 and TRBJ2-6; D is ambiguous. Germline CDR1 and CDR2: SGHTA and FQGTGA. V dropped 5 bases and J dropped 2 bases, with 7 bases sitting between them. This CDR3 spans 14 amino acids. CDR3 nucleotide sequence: TGTGCCAGCAGCCCTGGGGCTGGGGCCAACGTCCTGACTTTC. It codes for CASSPGAGANVLTF.

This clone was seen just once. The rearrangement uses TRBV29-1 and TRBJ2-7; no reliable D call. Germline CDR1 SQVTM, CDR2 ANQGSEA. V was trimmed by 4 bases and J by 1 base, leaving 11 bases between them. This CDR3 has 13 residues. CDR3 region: CSVGEDGSYEQYF. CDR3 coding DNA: TGCAGCGTTGGAGAGGACGGATCCTACGAGCAGTACTTC.

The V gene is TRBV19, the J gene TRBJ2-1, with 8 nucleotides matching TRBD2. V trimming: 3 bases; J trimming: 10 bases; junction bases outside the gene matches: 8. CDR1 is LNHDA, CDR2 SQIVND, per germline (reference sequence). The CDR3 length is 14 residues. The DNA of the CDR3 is TGTGCCAGTAGTATGGGACTAGGGGTGGGCGAGCAGTTCTTC. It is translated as CASSMGLGVGEQFF. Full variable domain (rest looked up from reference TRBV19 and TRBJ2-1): DGGITQSPKYLFRKEGQNVTLSCEQNLNHDAMYWYRQDPGQGLRLIYYSQIVNDFQKGDIAEGYSVSREKKESFPLTVTSAQKNPTAFYLCASSMGLGVGEQFFGPGTRLTVL.

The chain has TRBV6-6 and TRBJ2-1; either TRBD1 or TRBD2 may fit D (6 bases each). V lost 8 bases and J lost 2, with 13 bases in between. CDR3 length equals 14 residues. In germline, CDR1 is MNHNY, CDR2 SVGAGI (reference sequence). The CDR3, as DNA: TGTGCCAGCCGGCCCGGGGGCCCCTACAATGAGCAGTTCTTC. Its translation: CASRPGGPYNEQFF.

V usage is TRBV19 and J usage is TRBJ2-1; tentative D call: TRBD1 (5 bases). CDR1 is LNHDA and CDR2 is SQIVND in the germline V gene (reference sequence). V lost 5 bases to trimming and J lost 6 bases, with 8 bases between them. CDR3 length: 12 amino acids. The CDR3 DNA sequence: TGTGCCAGTAGTCAGGGAACCAATGAGCAGTTCTTC. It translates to CASSQGTNEQFF.

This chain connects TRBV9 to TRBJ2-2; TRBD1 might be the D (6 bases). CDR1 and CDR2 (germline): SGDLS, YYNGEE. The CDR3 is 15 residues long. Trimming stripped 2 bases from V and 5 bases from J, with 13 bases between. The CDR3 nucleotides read TGTGCCAGCAGCGTGGGACACACAGAGACCGGGGAGCTGTTTTTT. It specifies CASSVGHTETGELFF. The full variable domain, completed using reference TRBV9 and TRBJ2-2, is DSGVTQTPKHLITATGQRVTLRCSPRSGDLSVYWYQQSLDQGLQFLIQYYNGEERAKGNILERFSAQQFPDLHSELNLSSLELGDSALYFCASSVGHTETGELFFGEGSRLTVL.

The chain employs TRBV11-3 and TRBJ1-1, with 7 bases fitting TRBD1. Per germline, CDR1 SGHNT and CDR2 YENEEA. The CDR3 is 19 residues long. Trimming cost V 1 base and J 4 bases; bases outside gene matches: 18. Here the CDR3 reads CASSLGHPGTVIPSTEAFF. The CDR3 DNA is TGTGCCAGCAGCTTAGGTCATCCCGGGACAGTGATACCCTCCACTGAAGCTTTCTTT.

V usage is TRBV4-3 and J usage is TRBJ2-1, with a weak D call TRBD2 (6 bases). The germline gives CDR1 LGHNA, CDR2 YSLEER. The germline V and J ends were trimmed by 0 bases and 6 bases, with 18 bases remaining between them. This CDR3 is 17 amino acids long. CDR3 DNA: TGCGCCAGCAGCCAAGATCTGGGACTTGTTAGGTCCAATGAGCAGTTCTTC. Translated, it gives CASSQDLGLVRSNEQFF.

CDR3 nucleotide sequence: TGTGCCAGCAGTCGATCGGCGGTGAACGATGAGCAGTTCTTC. It encodes CASSRSAVNDEQFF. The chain employs TRBV6-5 and TRBJ2-1, with D hard to call. The germline V and J ends were trimmed by 5 bases and 8 bases, with 16 bases remaining between them. Germline V gene data show CDR1 as MNHEY and CDR2 as SVGAGI. The CDR3 loop spans 14 amino acids.

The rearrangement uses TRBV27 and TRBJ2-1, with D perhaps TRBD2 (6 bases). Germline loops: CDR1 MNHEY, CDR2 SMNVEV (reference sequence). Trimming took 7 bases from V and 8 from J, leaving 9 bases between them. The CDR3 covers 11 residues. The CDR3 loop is CASNGSDEQFF. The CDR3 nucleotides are TGTGCCAGCAACGGGAGCGATGAGCAGTTCTTC.

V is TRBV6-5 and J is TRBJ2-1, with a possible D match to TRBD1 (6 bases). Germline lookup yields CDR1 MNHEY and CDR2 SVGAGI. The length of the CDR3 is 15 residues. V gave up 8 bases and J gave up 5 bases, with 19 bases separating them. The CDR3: CASARGLVFDNEQFF. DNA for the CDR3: TGTGCCAGCGCCAGGGGCCTGGTTTTTGACAATGAGCAGTTCTTC.

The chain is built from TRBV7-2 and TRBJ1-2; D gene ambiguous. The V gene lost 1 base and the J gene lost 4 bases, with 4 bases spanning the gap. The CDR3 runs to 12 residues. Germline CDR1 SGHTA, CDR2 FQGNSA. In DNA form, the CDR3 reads TGTGCCAGCAGCTTAGAAGGCTATGGCTACACCTTC. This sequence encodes CASSLEGYGYTF.

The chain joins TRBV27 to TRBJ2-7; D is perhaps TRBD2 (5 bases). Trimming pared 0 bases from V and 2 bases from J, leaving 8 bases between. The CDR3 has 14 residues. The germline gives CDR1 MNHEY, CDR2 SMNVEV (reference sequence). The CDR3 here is CASSLSGVTYEQYF. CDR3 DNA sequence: TGTGCCAGCAGTTTATCCGGGGTGACCTACGAGCAGTACTTC.

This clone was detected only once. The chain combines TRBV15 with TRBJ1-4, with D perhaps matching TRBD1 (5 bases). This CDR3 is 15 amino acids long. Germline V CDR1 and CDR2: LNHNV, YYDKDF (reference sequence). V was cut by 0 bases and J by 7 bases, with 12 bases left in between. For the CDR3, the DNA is TGTGCCACCAGCAGAGACAGGGCCGGGGGTGAAAAACTGTTTTTT. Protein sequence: CATSRDRAGGEKLFF. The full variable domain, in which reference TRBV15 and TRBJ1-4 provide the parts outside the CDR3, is DAMVIQNPRYQVTQFGKPVTLSCSQTLNHNVMYWYQQKSSQAPKLLFHYYDKDFNNEADTPDNFQSRRPNTSFCFLDIRSPGLGDTAMYLCATSRDRAGGEKLFFGSGTQLSVL.

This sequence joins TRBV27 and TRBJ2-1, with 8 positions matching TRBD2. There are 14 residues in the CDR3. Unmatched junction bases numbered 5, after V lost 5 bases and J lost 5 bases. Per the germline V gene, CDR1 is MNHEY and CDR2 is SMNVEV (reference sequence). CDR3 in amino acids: CASSDSGTNNEQFF. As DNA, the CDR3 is TGTGCCAGCAGTGATAGCGGGACTAACAATGAGCAGTTCTTC.